This section outlines one T cell receptor (beta chain) sequence together with its context. The antigen remains undetermined. The germline V gene has CDR1 ENHRY and CDR2 SYGVKD. V lost 2 bases, J lost 9 bases, and 15 bases lay in between. The CDR3 consists of 14 residues. The data are from a study of cytomegalovirus exposure and HLA in healthy donors. Study-level points and caveats: The listing of 150 to 200 TCR beta chains classed them as cytomegalovirus-associated. Both high specificity and high sensitivity reportedly marked the classifier's diagnosis of cytomegalovirus status.

The PCR employed 60 Vbeta primers together with 13 Jbeta primers. Clones were read by immunoSEQ multiplex PCR, and TCRdb kept only the in-frame ones, dropping some. This sample has 120,000 to 150,000 clones, with more than 55% found just once. The sequenced material came from PBMCs. This rearrangement joins TRBV10-3 to TRBJ2-3; perhaps TRBD1 as D (7 bases). The clonotype comes from a woman aged 55-69 years in good health and CMV-seronegative. The CDR3 DNA follows: TGTGCCATCAGTGAGGAAACCGGAGGGGGCACGCAGTATTTT. Translating it yields CAISEETGGGTQYF.